Below, one T cell receptor beta chain is given with its context. Its antigen is not known. CDR3 length: 17 residues. J gave up 4 bases and V 4 bases, and 14 bases lay outside the gene matches. Germline V gene lookup returns CDR1 MRHNA and CDR2 SNTAGT. This sample is part of a study of cytomegalovirus exposure and HLA in healthy donors. Findings and limits, study-wide: Presence/absence analyses supposed approximately even sequencing depth among donors. Segments of the TCR beta V type were, in most cases, productive about 87% or about 30% of the time in an earlier analysis. Among immune exposure information, only CMV serostatus was available.

PCR was performed using 60 Vbeta and 13 Jbeta primers. Original analysis: Later, an analysis found about 77 million unique TCR beta chains, and approximately 10 million of these were shared. Only in-frame clones appear in the TCRdb table, and some are missing; sequencing was by immunoSEQ multiplex PCR. Clonal size and the V and J genes are those of that table, whereas D and trimming came from the DNA. The data hold 100,000 to 150,000 clones, with around 72% observed a single time. The origin of this receptor is a young woman in good health and CMV-seronegative. Sequenced sample: PBMCs. The chain is built from TRBV6-4 and TRBJ2-7, with 9 bases that match TRBD2. In nucleotides, the CDR3 is TGTGCCAGCAGTGCCCGAGTAGCGGGAGATGCAGGATACGAGCAGTACTTC. Protein product: CASSARVAGDAGYEQYF.